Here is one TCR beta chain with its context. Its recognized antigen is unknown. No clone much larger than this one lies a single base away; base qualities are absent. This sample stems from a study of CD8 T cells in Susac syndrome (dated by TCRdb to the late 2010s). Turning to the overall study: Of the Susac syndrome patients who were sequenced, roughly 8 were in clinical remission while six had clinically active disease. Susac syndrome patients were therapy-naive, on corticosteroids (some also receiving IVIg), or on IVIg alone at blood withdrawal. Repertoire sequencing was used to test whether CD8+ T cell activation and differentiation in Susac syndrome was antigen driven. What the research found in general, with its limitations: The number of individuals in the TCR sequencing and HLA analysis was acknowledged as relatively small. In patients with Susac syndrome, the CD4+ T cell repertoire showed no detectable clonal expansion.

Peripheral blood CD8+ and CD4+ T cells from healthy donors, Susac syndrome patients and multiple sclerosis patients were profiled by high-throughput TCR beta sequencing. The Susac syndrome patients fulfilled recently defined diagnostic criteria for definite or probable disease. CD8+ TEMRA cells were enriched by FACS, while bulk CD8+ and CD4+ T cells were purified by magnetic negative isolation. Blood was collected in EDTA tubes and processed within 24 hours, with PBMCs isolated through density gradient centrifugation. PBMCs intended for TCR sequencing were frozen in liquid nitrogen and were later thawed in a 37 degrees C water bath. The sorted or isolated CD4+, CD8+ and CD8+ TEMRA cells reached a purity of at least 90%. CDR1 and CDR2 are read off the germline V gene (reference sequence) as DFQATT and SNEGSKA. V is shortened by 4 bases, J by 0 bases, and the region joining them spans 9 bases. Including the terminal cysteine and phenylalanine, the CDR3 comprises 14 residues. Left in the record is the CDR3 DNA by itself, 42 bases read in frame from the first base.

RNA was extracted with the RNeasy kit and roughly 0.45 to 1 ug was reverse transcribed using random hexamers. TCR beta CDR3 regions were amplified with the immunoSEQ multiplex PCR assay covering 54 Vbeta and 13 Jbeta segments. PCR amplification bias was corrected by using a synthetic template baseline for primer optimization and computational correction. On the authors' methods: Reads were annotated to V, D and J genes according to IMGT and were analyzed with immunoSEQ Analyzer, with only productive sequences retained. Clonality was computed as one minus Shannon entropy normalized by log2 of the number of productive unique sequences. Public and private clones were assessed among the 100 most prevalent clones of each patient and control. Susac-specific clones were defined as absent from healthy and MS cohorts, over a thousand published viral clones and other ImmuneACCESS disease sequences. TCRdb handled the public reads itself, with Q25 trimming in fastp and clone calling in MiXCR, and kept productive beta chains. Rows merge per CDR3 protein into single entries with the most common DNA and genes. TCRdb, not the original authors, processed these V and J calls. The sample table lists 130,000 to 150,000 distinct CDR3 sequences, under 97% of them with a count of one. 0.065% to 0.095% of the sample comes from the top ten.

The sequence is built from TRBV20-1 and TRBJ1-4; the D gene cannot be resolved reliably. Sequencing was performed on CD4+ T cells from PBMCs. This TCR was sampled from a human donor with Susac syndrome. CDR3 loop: CSAKGGSTNEKLFF. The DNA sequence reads TGCAGTGCTAAAGGAGGGTCAACTAATGAAAAACTGTTTTTT.